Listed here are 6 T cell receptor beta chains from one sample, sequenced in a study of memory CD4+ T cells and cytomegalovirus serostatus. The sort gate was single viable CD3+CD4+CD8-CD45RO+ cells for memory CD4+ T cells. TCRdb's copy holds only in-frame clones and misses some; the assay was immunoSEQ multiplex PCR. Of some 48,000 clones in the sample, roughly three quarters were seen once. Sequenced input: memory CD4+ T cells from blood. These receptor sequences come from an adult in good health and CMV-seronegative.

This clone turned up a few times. This CDR3 reads CASSQGGVYYGYTF. The DNA for the CDR3 is TGCGCCAGCAGCCAAGGAGGGGTTTACTATGGCTACACCTTC. V usage is TRBV4-1 and J usage is TRBJ1-2; tentative D call: TRBD1 (5 bases). This CDR3 spans 14 amino acids. Trimming shortened V by 1 base and J by 3 bases, and 9 bases separated the two germline ends. Per germline, CDR1 MGHRA and CDR2 YSYEKL.

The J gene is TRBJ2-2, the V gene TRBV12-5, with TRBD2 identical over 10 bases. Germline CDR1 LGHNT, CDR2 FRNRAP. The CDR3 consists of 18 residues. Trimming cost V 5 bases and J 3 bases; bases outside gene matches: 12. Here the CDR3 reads CASGPPPSGRAYTGELFF. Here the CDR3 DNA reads TGTGCTAGTGGTCCTCCCCCCAGCGGGAGGGCATACACCGGGGAGCTGTTTTTT.

CDR3 sequence (DNA): TGTGCCAGCAGCCAAGATTGGGGCAGCCAAGAGACCCAGTACTTC. This codes for CASSQDWGSQETQYF. The rearrangement joins TRBV4-2 to TRBJ2-5, with a weak D call TRBD1 (5 bases). There are 15 residues in the CDR3. Germline V gene lookup returns CDR1 LGHNA and CDR2 YNFKEQ. Trimming left V 0 bases short and J 1 base short, with 9 bases between.

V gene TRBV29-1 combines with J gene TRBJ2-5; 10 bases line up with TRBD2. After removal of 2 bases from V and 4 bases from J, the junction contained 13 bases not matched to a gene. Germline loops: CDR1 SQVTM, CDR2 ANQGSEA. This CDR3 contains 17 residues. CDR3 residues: CSVESGQGLAIPETQYF. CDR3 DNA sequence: TGCAGCGTTGAATCGGGGCAGGGACTAGCGATCCCAGAGACCCAGTACTTC.

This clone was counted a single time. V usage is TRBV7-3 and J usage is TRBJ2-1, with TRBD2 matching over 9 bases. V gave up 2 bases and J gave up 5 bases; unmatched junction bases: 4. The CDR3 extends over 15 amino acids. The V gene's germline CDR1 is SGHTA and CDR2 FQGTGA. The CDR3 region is CASSLGTSPNNEQFF. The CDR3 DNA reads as TGTGCCAGCAGCTTAGGGACTAGCCCCAACAATGAGCAGTTCTTC.

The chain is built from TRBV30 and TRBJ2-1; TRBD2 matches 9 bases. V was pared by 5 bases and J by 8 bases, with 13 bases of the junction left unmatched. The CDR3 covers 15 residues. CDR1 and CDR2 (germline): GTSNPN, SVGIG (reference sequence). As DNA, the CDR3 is TGTGCCTGGGCCGGGGGTAGCGGGAGTCTGGATGAGCAGTTCTTC. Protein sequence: CAWAGGSGSLDEQFF.